Following are 8 T cell receptor beta chains from one sample sequenced in a study of cytomegalovirus exposure and HLA in healthy donors. It was with 60 Vbeta and 13 Jbeta primers that the PCR ran. The method was immunoSEQ multiplex PCR; TCRdb's version includes in-frame clones alone and lacks a portion of them. The data show about 150,000 clones, more than 80% seen once. Sequencing input: PBMCs. The source of these receptors is a woman between 35 and 50 years old in good health and CMV-seropositive.

V gene TRBV9 combines with J gene TRBJ2-7, with D perhaps matching TRBD1 (6 bases). The length of the CDR3 is 13 residues. The V and J ends lost 4 bases and 2 bases respectively, with 10 bases between them. Per germline, CDR1 SGDLS and CDR2 YYNGEE. CDR3 sequence reads: CASSIGTTYEQYF. The CDR3 DNA reads TGTGCCAGCAGCATCGGGACAACCTACGAGCAGTACTTC.

This chain uses TRBV28 with TRBJ1-2, with TRBD1 matching 7 bases. J was trimmed by 6 bases and V by 5 bases; bases with no gene match: 6. The CDR3 is made up of 13 amino acids. The germline V gene has CDR1 MDHEN and CDR2 SYDVKM. CDR3 in amino acids: CASSPGTEDGYTF. CDR3 bases: TGTGCCAGCAGTCCCGGGACAGAAGATGGCTACACCTTC.

V usage is TRBV19 and J usage is TRBJ1-4; 8 positions agree with TRBD1. Germline CDR1 reads LNHDA; CDR2 reads SQIVND (reference sequence). The CDR3 spans 16 residues. The V segment lost 6 bases and the J segment 5 bases; nucleotides outside the gene matches: 11. The CDR3 spells CASSEGQGELNEKLFF. CDR3 DNA: TGTGCCAGTAGCGAAGGACAGGGTGAATTAAATGAAAAACTGTTTTTT. Looking up the rest from reference TRBV19 and TRBJ1-4 gives the full variable domain: DGGITQSPKYLFRKEGQNVTLSCEQNLNHDAMYWYRQDPGQGLRLIYYSQIVNDFQKGDIAEGYSVSREKKESFPLTVTSAQKNPTAFYLCASSEGQGELNEKLFFGSGTQLSVL.

This chain uses TRBV15 with TRBJ2-5, with a weak D call TRBD2 (5 bases). The germline V gene has CDR1 LNHNV and CDR2 YYDKDF (reference sequence). This CDR3 contains 13 residues. V lost 1 base, J lost 4 bases, and 7 bases lay in between. CDR3 protein: CATSRGAGETQYF. The CDR3 DNA follows: TGTGCCACCAGCAGAGGGGCGGGAGAGACCCAGTACTTC.

The chain is built from TRBV19 and TRBJ2-2; unclear D gene. V was shortened by 3 bases and J by 1 base, with 12 bases between the two germline ends. Germline V gene sequence: CDR1 LNHDA, CDR2 SQIVND (reference sequence). CDR3 length: 16 residues. The CDR3 region is CASSMAGVQNTGELFF. The CDR3 nucleotides are TGTGCCAGTAGTATGGCAGGCGTCCAGAACACCGGGGAGCTGTTTTTT.

The V and J genes are TRBV27 and TRBJ1-1; D might be TRBD1 (6 bases). CDR3 length: 14 residues. CDR1 is MNHEY and CDR2 is SMNVEV in the germline V gene (reference sequence). V was cut by 5 bases and J by 3 bases, with 13 bases left in between. The CDR3 spells CASSPGGRHTEAFF. For the CDR3, the DNA is TGTGCCAGCAGTCCCGGGGGGCGGCACACTGAAGCTTTCTTT.

This clone was observed once. The DNA is left out, because the CDR3 cannot be placed on it with certainty; the CDR3 is given as TCRdb lists it. The chain couples TRBV7-5 to TRBJ1-1; the table's TRBD1 call for D was not verified on the DNA. TRBV7-5 is marked as a pseudogene. The CDR3 is 15 amino acids long, termini counted. CDR3 region: CARSLVGQGNTEAFF.

This sequence joins TRBV5-1 and TRBJ2-3; D possibly corresponds to TRBD2 (6 bases). Germline CDR1 SGHRS, CDR2 YFSETQ. Deletions cut 1 base from V and 5 bases from J, with 14 bases between. The CDR3 sequence is 15 residues long. The CDR3 here is CASSLRGVRGDTQYF. CDR3 DNA sequence: TGCGCCAGCAGCTTGCGGGGCGTGCGGGGAGATACGCAGTATTTT.